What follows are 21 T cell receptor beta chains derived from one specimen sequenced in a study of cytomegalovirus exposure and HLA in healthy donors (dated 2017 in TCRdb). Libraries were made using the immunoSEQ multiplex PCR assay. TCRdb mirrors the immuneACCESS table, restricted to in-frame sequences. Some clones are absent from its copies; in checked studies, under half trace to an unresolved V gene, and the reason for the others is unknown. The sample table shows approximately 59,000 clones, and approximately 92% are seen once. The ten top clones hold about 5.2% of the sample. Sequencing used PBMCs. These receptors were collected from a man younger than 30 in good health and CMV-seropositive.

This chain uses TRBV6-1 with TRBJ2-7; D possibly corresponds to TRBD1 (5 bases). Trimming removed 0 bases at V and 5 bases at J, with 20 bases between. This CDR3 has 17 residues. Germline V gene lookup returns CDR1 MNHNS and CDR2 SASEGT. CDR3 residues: CASSEAVGREVFDEQYF. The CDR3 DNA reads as TGTGCCAGCAGTGAAGCGGTCGGCAGGGAAGTTTTCGACGAGCAGTACTTC.

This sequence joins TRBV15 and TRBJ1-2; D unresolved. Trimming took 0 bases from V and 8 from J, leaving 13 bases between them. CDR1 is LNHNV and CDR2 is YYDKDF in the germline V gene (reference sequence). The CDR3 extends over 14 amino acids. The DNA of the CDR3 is TGTGCCACCAGCAGAGATCCGGTGAGGTCGGGCTACACCTTC. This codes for CATSRDPVRSGYTF. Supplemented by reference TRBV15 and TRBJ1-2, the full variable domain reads DAMVIQNPRYQVTQFGKPVTLSCSQTLNHNVMYWYQQKSSQAPKLLFHYYDKDFNNEADTPDNFQSRRPNTSFCFLDIRSPGLGDTAMYLCATSRDPVRSGYTFGSGTRLTVV.

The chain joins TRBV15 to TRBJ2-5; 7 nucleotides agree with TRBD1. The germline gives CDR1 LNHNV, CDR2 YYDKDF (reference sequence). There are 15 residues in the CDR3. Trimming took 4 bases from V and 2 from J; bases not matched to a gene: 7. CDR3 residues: CATSKGDSLQETQYF. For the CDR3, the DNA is TGTGCCACCAGCAAGGGGGACAGTTTACAAGAGACCCAGTACTTC.

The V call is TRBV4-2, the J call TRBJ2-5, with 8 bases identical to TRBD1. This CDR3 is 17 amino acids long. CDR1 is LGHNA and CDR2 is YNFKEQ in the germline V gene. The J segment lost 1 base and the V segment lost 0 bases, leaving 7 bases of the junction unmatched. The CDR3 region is CASSQDPAGGGQETQYF. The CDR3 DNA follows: TGTGCCAGCAGCCAAGATCCGGCAGGGGGCGGCCAAGAGACCCAGTACTTC.

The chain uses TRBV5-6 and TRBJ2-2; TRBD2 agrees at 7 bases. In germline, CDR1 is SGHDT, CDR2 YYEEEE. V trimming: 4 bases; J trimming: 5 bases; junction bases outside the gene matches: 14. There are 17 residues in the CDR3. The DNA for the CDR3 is TGTGCCAGCAGCCTCGGGGTGGCGGGAGATTTAACCGGGGAGCTGTTTTTT. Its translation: CASSLGVAGDLTGELFF. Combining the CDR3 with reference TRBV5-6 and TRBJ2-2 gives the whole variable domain DAGVTQSPTHLIKTRGQQVTLRCSPKSGHDTVSWYQQALGQGPQFIFQYYEEEERQRGNFPDRFSGHQFPNYSSELNVNALLLGDSALYLCASSLGVAGDLTGELFFGEGSRLTVL.

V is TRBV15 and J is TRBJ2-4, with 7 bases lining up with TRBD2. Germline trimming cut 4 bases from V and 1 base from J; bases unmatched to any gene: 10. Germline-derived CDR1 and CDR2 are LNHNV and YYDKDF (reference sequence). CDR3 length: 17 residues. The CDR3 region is CATSTTLYGGAKNIQYF. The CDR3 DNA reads TGTGCCACCAGCACCACCCTGTACGGGGGGGCCAAAAACATTCAGTACTTC.

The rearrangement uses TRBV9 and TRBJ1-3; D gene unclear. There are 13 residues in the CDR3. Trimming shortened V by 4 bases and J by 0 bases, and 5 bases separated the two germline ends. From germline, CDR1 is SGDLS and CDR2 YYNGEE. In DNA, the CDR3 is TGTGCCAGCAGCCCGAGCTCTGGAAACACCATATATTTT. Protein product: CASSPSSGNTIYF.

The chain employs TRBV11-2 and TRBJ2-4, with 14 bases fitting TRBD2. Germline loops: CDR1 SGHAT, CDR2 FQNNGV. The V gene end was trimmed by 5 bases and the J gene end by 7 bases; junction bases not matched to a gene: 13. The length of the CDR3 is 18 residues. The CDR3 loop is CASSQGLAGAPGGNIQYF. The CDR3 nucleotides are TGTGCCAGCAGCCAGGGACTAGCGGGAGCCCCGGGGGGGAACATTCAGTACTTC.

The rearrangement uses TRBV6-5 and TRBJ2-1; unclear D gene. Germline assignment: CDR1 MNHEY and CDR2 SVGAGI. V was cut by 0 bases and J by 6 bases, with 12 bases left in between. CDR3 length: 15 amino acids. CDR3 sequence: CASSYSQFRINEQFF. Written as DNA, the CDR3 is TGTGCCAGCAGTTACTCACAATTCAGGATCAATGAGCAGTTCTTC.

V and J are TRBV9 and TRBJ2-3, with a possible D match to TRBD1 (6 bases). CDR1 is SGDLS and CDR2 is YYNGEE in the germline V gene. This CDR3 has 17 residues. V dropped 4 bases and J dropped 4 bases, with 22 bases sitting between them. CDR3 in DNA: TGTGCCAGCAGCTCTCAGTCAGGGGACCTTCTCGCAGATACGCAGTATTTT. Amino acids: CASSSQSGDLLADTQYF. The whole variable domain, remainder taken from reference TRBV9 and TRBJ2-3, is DSGVTQTPKHLITATGQRVTLRCSPRSGDLSVYWYQQSLDQGLQFLIQYYNGEERAKGNILERFSAQQFPDLHSELNLSSLELGDSALYFCASSSQSGDLLADTQYFGPGTRLTVL.

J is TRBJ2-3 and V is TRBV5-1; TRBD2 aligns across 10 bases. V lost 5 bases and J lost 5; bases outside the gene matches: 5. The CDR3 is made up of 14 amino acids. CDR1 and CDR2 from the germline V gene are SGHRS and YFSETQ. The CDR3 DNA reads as TGCGCCAGCAGAAGCGGGAGGGCCGAAGATACGCAGTATTTT. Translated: CASRSGRAEDTQYF.

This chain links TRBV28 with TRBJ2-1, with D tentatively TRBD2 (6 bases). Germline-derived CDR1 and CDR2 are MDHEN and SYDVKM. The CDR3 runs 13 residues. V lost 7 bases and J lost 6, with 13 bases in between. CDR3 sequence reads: CASIEGTSNEQFF. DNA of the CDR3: TGTGCCAGCATCGAAGGGACTTCCAATGAGCAGTTCTTC.

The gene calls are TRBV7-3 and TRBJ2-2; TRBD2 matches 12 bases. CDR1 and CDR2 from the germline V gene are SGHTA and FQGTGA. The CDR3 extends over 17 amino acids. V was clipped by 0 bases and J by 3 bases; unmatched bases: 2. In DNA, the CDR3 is TGTGCCAGCAGCTTAACGCGACTAGCGGGGGACACCGGGGAGCTGTTTTTT. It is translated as CASSLTRLAGDTGELFF.

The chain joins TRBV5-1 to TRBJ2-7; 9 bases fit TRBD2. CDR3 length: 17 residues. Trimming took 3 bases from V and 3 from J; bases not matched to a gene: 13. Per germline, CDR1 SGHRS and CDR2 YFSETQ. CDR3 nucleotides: TGCGCCAGCAGCTCAGGGGAGATTAGCGGGAGAGGCTACGAGCAGTACTTC. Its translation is CASSSGEISGRGYEQYF.

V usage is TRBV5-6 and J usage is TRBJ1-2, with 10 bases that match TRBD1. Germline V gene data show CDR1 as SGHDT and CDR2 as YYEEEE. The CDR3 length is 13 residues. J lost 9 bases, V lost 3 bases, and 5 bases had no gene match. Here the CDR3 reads CASSWGTGASYTF. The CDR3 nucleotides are TGTGCCAGCAGCTGGGGGACAGGGGCTAGCTACACCTTC.

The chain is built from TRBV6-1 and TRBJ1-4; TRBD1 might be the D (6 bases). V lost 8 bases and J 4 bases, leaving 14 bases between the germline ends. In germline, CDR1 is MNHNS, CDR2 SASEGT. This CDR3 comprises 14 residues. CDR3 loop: CASWTRGNNEKLFF. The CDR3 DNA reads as TGTGCCAGCTGGACAAGGGGGAATAATGAAAAACTGTTTTTT.

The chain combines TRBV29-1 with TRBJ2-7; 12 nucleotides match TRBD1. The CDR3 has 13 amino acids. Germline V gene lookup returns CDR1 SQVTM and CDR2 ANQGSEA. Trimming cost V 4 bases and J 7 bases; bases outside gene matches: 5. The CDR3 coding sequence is TGCAGCGTTGGGGGGGACAGGGGGCTTGAGCAGTACTTC. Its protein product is CSVGGDRGLEQYF.

CDR3 region: CASATAGGTSYEQYF. CDR3 DNA sequence: TGTGCCAGCGCTACAGCGGGAGGGACCTCCTACGAGCAGTACTTC. This rearrangement joins TRBV4-2 to TRBJ2-7; TRBD2 matches at 10 bases. This CDR3 has 15 amino acids. CDR1 is LGHNA and CDR2 is YNFKEQ in the germline V gene. J lost 0 bases, V lost 8 bases, and 7 bases had no gene match.

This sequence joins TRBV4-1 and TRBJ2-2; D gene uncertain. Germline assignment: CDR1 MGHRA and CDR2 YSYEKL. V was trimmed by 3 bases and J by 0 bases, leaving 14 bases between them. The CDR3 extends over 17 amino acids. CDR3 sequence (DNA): TGCGCCAGCAGCCACGCAAGGCACCAGGCGAACACCGGGGAGCTGTTTTTT. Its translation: CASSHARHQANTGELFF.

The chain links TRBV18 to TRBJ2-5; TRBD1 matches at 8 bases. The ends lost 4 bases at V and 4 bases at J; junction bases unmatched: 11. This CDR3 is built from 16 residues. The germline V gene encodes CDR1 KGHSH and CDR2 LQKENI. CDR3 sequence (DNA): TGTGCCAGCTCACTTCAGGCAAGACAGGGGAGAGAGACCCAGTACTTC. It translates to CASSLQARQGRETQYF.

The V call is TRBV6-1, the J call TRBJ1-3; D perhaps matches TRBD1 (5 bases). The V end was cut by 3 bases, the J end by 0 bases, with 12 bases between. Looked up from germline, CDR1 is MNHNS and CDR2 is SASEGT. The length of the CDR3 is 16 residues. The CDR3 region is CASSEGRDSSGNTIYF. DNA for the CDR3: TGTGCCAGCAGTGAGGGCAGGGACTCCTCTGGAAACACCATATATTTT.